The 24 T cell receptor beta chains below were found in one sample sequenced in a study of cytomegalovirus exposure and HLA in healthy donors. With 60 Vbeta and 13 Jbeta primers, the PCR was carried out. The method was immunoSEQ multiplex PCR; TCRdb's version includes in-frame clones alone and lacks a portion of them. Found here are under 200,000 clones, 62% of them singletons; the top ten hold under 3%. Sequencing used PBMCs. The receptors here all came from a man in his forties or fifties in good health and CMV-seronegative.

Only a few counts were recorded for this clone. The chain has TRBV5-1 and TRBJ2-5; 7 bases are a match to TRBD2. The CDR3 runs to 14 residues. The germline V gene encodes CDR1 SGHRS and CDR2 YFSETQ. Unmatched junction bases numbered 8, after V lost 4 bases and J lost 5 bases. DNA of the CDR3: TGCGCCAGCAGCATCGCCGGGGGGTTGGAGACCCAGTACTTC. This translates into CASSIAGGLETQYF.

The chain combines TRBV21-1 with TRBJ2-7; TRBD1, the table's D call, was not compared with the DNA. TRBV21-1 is marked as a pseudogene. The CDR3 totals 15 residues. The CDR3 here is CASSRGTGPPYEQYF. The CDR3 DNA sequence: TGTGCCAGCAGCAGAGGGACAGGGCCTCCCTACGAGCAGTACTTC.

This clone was counted only a few times. This sequence joins TRBV27 and TRBJ1-4; 7 bases map to TRBD1. Germline CDR1 MNHEY, CDR2 SMNVEV (reference sequence). The V gene end was trimmed by 6 bases and the J gene end by 7 bases; junction bases not matched to a gene: 8. The CDR3 extends over 14 amino acids. The chain's CDR3 is CASSLGDSGEKLFF. Here the CDR3 DNA reads TGTGCCAGCAGCTTGGGGGACAGCGGTGAAAAACTGTTTTTT.

The chain carries TRBV7-8 and TRBJ1-4; TRBD1 might be the D (5 bases). The CDR3 has 15 residues. Germline V lookup: CDR1 SGHVS, CDR2 FQNEAQ. Trimming left V 4 bases short and J 8 bases short, with 17 bases between. This chain's CDR3 is CASSSGAGSEEKLFF. The CDR3 DNA is TGTGCCAGCAGCTCAGGCGCAGGGTCGGAGGAAAAACTGTTTTTT.

The V gene is TRBV5-4, the J gene TRBJ2-5; 12 nucleotides line up with TRBD1. The DNA end is a closer match to TRBJ2-7, so the J assignment may be wrong. The CDR3 sequence is 15 residues long. From germline, CDR1 is SGHNT and CDR2 YYREEE (reference sequence). The CDR3 loop reads CASSMEGQGAREQYF. CDR3 nucleotide sequence: TGTGCCAGCAGCATGGAGGGACAGGGGGCGCGCGAGCAGTACTTC.

The chain employs TRBV18 and TRBJ1-3; D is uncertain. The germline CDR1 and CDR2 sequences are KGHSH and LQKENI. The CDR3 runs 13 residues. Trimming left V 8 bases short and J 0 bases short, with 8 bases between. The CDR3 coding sequence is TGTGCCAGCGGCGGCAGCTCTGGAAACACCATATATTTT. Its protein is CASGGSSGNTIYF.

V and J are TRBV6-6 and TRBJ2-7, with 9 positions matching TRBD2. V was clipped by 6 bases and J by 3 bases; unmatched bases: 12. Germline assignment: CDR1 MNHNY and CDR2 SVGAGI (reference sequence). This CDR3 has 16 residues. The CDR3 loop is CASRGTSGSSRYEQYF. CDR3 sequence (DNA): TGTGCCAGCAGGGGCACTAGCGGGTCGTCTCGCTACGAGCAGTACTTC.

J is TRBJ2-4 and V is TRBV5-5; 13 bases map to TRBD2. CDR1 and CDR2 from the germline V gene are SGHKS and YYEKEE (reference sequence). This CDR3 contains 16 residues. V lost 1 base to trimming and J lost 4 bases; unmatched junction nucleotides: 2. In DNA form, the CDR3 reads TGTGCCAGCAGCTTGCCGGGACTAGCGGGGAAAAACATTCAGTACTTC. Translation: CASSLPGLAGKNIQYF.

The V call is TRBV29-1, the J call TRBJ2-3, with 13 nucleotides matching TRBD2. This CDR3 is built from 17 residues. The V segment lost 6 bases and the J segment 0 bases; nucleotides outside the gene matches: 9. Germline lookup yields CDR1 SQVTM and CDR2 ANQGSEA. In DNA, the CDR3 is TGCAGCGTGGTCCGACTAGCGGGGGGCTCTAGCACAGATACGCAGTATTTT. Its translation is CSVVRLAGGSSTDTQYF.

V gene TRBV12-5 combines with J gene TRBJ1-1; 7 bases are shared with TRBD1. V shed 4 bases and J 1 base; nucleotides not matched to a gene: 3. The germline V gene encodes CDR1 LGHNT and CDR2 FRNRAP. There are 14 residues in the CDR3. The CDR3 nucleotides are TGTGCTAGTGGTTCAAGGACAGGGAACACTGAAGCTTTCTTT. This encodes CASGSRTGNTEAFF.

This rearrangement joins TRBV7-9 to TRBJ2-2; the D is unclear. From germline, CDR1 is SEHNR and CDR2 FQNEAQ (reference sequence). Between the trimmed V and J ends, which lost 5 bases and 5 bases, there was a span of 9 bases. The CDR3 has 13 residues. CDR3 protein: CASSLDKTGELFF. Here the CDR3 DNA reads TGTGCCAGCAGCCTTGACAAGACCGGGGAGCTGTTTTTT.

A remark on this clone: Other DNA sequences of this sample code for an identical CDR3. V usage is TRBV11-2 and J usage is TRBJ1-5; perhaps TRBD1 as D (6 bases). Trimming removed 6 bases from V and 3 bases from J, with 9 bases in between. This CDR3 region has 13 residues. The germline V gene has CDR1 SGHAT and CDR2 FQNNGV. CDR3 region: CASSGGPNQPQHF. For the CDR3, the DNA is TGTGCCAGCAGTGGGGGCCCCAATCAGCCCCAGCATTTT.

The J gene is TRBJ2-7, the V gene TRBV7-2; possibly TRBD2 for D (6 bases). Trimming shortened V by 1 base and J by 1 base, and 8 bases separated the two germline ends. This CDR3 spans 14 amino acids. Germline CDR1 reads SGHTA; CDR2 reads FQGNSA. The CDR3 spells CASSLDSGSYEQYF. The CDR3 DNA reads TGTGCCAGCAGCTTAGATAGCGGTTCCTACGAGCAGTACTTC.

This rearrangement joins TRBV9 to TRBJ2-2; 11 bases align to TRBD1. Trimming took 0 bases from V and 6 from J; bases not matched to a gene: 7. The CDR3 spans 17 residues. Germline CDR1 and CDR2: SGDLS and YYNGEE. CDR3 sequence (DNA): TGTGCCAGCAGCGTAGAGGGGACAGGGGGGGATTCCGGGGAGCTGTTTTTT. Encoded protein: CASSVEGTGGDSGELFF.

This chain links TRBV5-1 with TRBJ2-1; 14 nucleotides align to TRBD2. The germline V gene has CDR1 SGHRS and CDR2 YFSETQ. The CDR3 is made up of 16 amino acids. The trim removed 4 bases at V and 3 bases at J, leaving 3 bases unmatched. CDR3 loop: CASSAGLAGGYNEQFF. The DNA of the CDR3 is TGCGCCAGCAGCGCCGGACTAGCGGGGGGCTACAATGAGCAGTTCTTC. The variable domain in full, with the rest retrieved from reference TRBV5-1 and TRBJ2-1, is KAGVTQTPRYLIKTRGQQVTLSCSPISGHRSVSWYQQTPGQGLQFLFEYFSETQRNKGNFPGRFSGRQFSNSRSEMNVSTLELGDSALYLCASSAGLAGGYNEQFFGPGTRLTVL.

V and J are TRBV9 and TRBJ1-4; unclear D gene. The CDR3 has 15 residues. The germline gives CDR1 SGDLS, CDR2 YYNGEE. V gave up 4 bases and J gave up 4 bases, with 14 bases separating them. CDR3 DNA sequence: TGTGCCAGCAGCCCCCGGGGAGGACTTAATGAAAAACTGTTTTTT. Protein: CASSPRGGLNEKLFF.

CDR3 DNA sequence: TGTGCCAGCAGCGCAGGAAGCTCCGGGGAGCTGTTTTTT. This encodes CASSAGSSGELFF. The rearrangement joins TRBV6-6 to TRBJ2-2; D uncertain. Germline V CDR1 and CDR2: MNHNY, SVGAGI (reference sequence). Trimming removed 6 bases at V and 6 bases at J, with 11 bases between. There are 13 residues in the CDR3.

The V gene is TRBV7-2, the J gene TRBJ2-7; the D is unclear. The CDR3 consists of 12 residues. Per the germline V gene, CDR1 is SGHTA and CDR2 is FQGNSA. Trimming removed 4 bases from V and 1 base from J, with 5 bases in between. This CDR3 reads CASSYSSYEQYF. Written as DNA, the CDR3 is TGTGCCAGCAGCTACTCATCCTACGAGCAGTACTTC.

The chain uses TRBV6-6 and TRBJ1-1; 7 bases match TRBD1. Trimming removed 6 bases from V and 3 bases from J; junction bases left unmatched: 7. The CDR3 extends over 14 amino acids. Germline assignment: CDR1 MNHNY and CDR2 SVGAGI (reference sequence). The CDR3 loop is CASSRQGDDTEAFF. In nucleotides, the CDR3 is TGTGCCAGCAGCCGACAGGGCGATGACACTGAAGCTTTCTTT.

J is TRBJ2-1 and V is TRBV5-6; 8 nucleotides align to TRBD2. Trimming at V came to 0 bases and at J to 13 bases, leaving 6 bases not matched to a gene. Germline loops: CDR1 SGHDT, CDR2 YYEEEE. The length of the CDR3 is 13 residues. The CDR3 protein is CASSLAGLVNQFF. Written as DNA, the CDR3 is TGTGCCAGCAGCTTGGCGGGACTAGTAAATCAGTTCTTC.

The V gene is TRBV6-1, the J gene TRBJ2-1; 11 bases are a match to TRBD2. Per germline, CDR1 MNHNS and CDR2 SASEGT. This CDR3 has 13 amino acids. The V segment lost 10 bases and the J segment 15 bases; nucleotides outside the gene matches: 14. CDR3 region: CANAGTSGLDWFF. DNA of the CDR3: TGTGCCAACGCCGGGACTAGCGGTTTAGATTGGTTCTTC.

The V and J genes are TRBV20-1 and TRBJ2-1; unclear D gene. Germline CDR1 reads DFQATT; CDR2 reads SNEGSKA (reference sequence). The CDR3 is 9 residues long. This CDR3 reads CGEAREQFF. CDR3 DNA sequence: TGCGGAGAAGCTAGGGAGCAGTTCTTC.

The J gene is TRBJ1-6, the V gene TRBV30; 11 bases agree with TRBD1. Losses at the gene ends were 5 bases for V and 14 bases for J; bases not matched to a gene: 5. There are 12 residues in the CDR3. Looked up from germline, CDR1 is GTSNPN and CDR2 is SVGIG (reference sequence). DNA of the CDR3: TGTGCCTGGTCGGACAGGGGGCGAGCCCTCCACTTT. Translated: CAWSDRGRALHF. Looking up the rest from reference TRBV30 and TRBJ1-6 gives the full variable domain: SQTIHQWPATLVQPVGSPLSLECTVEGTSNPNLYWYRQAAGRGLQLLFYSVGIGQISSEVPQNLSASRPQDRQFILSSKKLLLSDSGFYLCAWSDRGRALHFGNGTRLTVT.

This clone was recorded a few times. V usage is TRBV5-5 and J usage is TRBJ2-7; 8 nucleotides agree with TRBD1. CDR1 and CDR2 (germline): SGHKS, YYEKEE (reference sequence). V dropped 2 bases and J dropped 3; count of bases not matched to a gene: 4. This CDR3 spans 14 amino acids. CDR3 bases: TGTGCCAGCAGCTTCGACAGGGGACGCTACGAGCAGTACTTC. Its translation: CASSFDRGRYEQYF.